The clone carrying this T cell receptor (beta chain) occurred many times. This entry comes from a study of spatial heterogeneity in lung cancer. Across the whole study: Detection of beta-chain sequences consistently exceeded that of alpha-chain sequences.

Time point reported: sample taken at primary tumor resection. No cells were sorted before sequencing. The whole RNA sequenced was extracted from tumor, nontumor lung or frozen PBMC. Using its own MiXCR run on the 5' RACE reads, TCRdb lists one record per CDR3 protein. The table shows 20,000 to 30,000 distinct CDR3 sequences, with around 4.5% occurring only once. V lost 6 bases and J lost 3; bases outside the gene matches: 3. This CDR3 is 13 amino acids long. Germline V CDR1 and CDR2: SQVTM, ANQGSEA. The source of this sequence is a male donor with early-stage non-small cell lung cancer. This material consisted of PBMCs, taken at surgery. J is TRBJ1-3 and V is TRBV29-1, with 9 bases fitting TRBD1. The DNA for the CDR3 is TGCAGCGTCGAGACAGGGGGTGGAAACACCATATATTTT. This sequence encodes CSVETGGGNTIYF.